A selection of T cell receptor beta chains follows, all from one sample in a study of lymphopenia after photon versus proton radiotherapy. Measured with immunoSEQ multiplex PCR; TCRdb has only the in-frame clones, and not every one. The sample lists about 35,000 clones; about 90% were seen once. The sample was peripheral blood, taken from a patient treated with photon-based radiotherapy. All receptors come from a man aged 60 to 69 with cholangiocarcinoma. Both conserved end residues are part of each CDR3. D genes are given only for firm matches. Clone size is not always given. Where it is, it says once, few, many or a class for expanded clones.

j_call	d_call	clone_size	v_call	cdr3_nt	cdr3_aa
TRBJ2-1	.	.	TRBV11-3	TGTGCCAGCAGCTTCGGACGGGAATACAATGAGCAGTTCTTC	CASSFGREYNEQFF
TRBJ2-2	.	.	TRBV7-8	TGTGCCAGCAGCTCAAGCAGGGGATGGGGCACCGGGGAGCTGTTTTTT	CASSSSRGWGTGELFF
TRBJ1-4	TRBD1	.	TRBV7-9	TGTGCCAGCAGCGCCCAGGGGGGGGGCGATGAAAAACTGTTTTTT	CASSAQGGGDEKLFF
TRBJ1-3	.	.	TRBV7-8	TGTGCCAGCAGCCCAATTTTATACAGTGTGTTTGGAAACACCATATATTTT	CASSPILYSVFGNTIYF
TRBJ2-2	.	once	TRBV6-4	TGTGCCAGCAGTGTCGAAGACAGCGGGGAGCTGTTTTTT	CASSVEDSGELFF
TRBJ2-3	.	.	TRBV19	TGTGCCAGTAGTGTGGACCCTACAGATACGCAGTATTTT	CASSVDPTDTQYF
TRBJ2-1	.	.	TRBV5-1	TGCGCCAGCAGCTTGGGCACAGGGATACAAACCTACAATGAGCAGTTCTTC	CASSLGTGIQTYNEQFF
TRBJ2-1	.	.	TRBV6-6	TGTGCCAGCAGTTACATCACTAGACTCGACGAGCAGTTCTTC	CASSYITRLDEQFF
TRBJ2-4	TRBD2	.	TRBV5-4	TGTGCCAGCAGCTCGGGAGGGCTCCGGAAAAACATTCAGTACTTC	CASSSGGLRKNIQYF
TRBJ1-3	.	.	TRBV7-9	TGTGCCAGCAGCTCCTGGGCGGAGAACTCTGGAAACACCATATATTTT	CASSSWAENSGNTIYF
TRBJ2-1	.	.	TRBV28	TGTGCCAGCACAGAGGGGCAGCTTGGCCAATTTAATGAGCAGTTCTTC	CASTEGQLGQFNEQFF
TRBJ1-1	.	.	TRBV5-1	TGCGCCAGCAGCTTGGAAGGGAACACTGAAGCTTTCTTT	CASSLEGNTEAFF
TRBJ2-5	.	.	TRBV7-6	TGTGCCAGCAGCTTAGGCGTAGGCCTGGGGCAAGAGACCCAGTACTTC	CASSLGVGLGQETQYF
TRBJ2-1	.	.	TRBV28	TGTGCCAGCAGTCGACAGGAACTACACAATGAGCAGTTCTTC	CASSRQELHNEQFF
TRBJ2-7	TRBD2	.	TRBV10-3	TGTGCCATCGGACGGGGGGCCTACGAGCAGTACTTC	CAIGRGAYEQYF
TRBJ2-1	.	.	TRBV19	TGTGCCAGTAGTATAGCTCCCTTTCTGACGAGCTCCTACAATGAGCAGTTCTTC	CASSIAPFLTSSYNEQFF